Here is one T cell receptor (beta chain) with its context. No antigen is known for it. Researchers ran the PCR with 60 Vbeta and 13 Jbeta primers. TCRdb's copy holds only in-frame clones and misses some; the assay was immunoSEQ multiplex PCR. The repertoire holds around 93,000 clones, with 82% as singletons. The entry originates in a study of cytomegalovirus exposure and HLA in healthy donors. Trimming took off 8 bases at V and 2 bases at J, with 15 bases between the two ends. The germline V gene has CDR1 MDHEN and CDR2 SYDVKM. CDR3 size: 14 residues. The study's findings and limits: Presence/absence comparisons presumed near-even sequencing depth among donors. Indistinguishability led to the exclusion of some V segments, TRBV6-2 and TRBV6-3 included. An apparent linkage of common viral pathogens to several of the most significant clusters emerged in a later analysis.

This receptor was obtained from a man over 45 in good health and CMV-seronegative. The chain uses TRBV28 and TRBJ1-2; TRBD1 might be the D (5 bases). The specimen was PBMCs. The CDR3 bases are TGTGCCAGCGGACAACCTACCGCAAACTATGGCTACACCTTC. This translates into CASGQPTANYGYTF.